A selection of T cell receptor beta chains follows, all from one sample in a study of cytomegalovirus exposure and HLA in healthy donors. The data were produced by immunoSEQ multiplex PCR, yet TCRdb's version contains in-frame clones alone and is incomplete. Here the sample spans 80,000 to 95,000 clones, about 68% being singletons. Specimen: PBMCs. The receptors come from a human donor in good health. The CDR3 runs from the conserved cysteine through the conserved F or W. Each record gives: D gene, J gene, CDR3 length, V gene, clone size, CDR3 protein, CDR3 DNA. D genes are given only for firm matches. The size of a clone is reported for some rows only, either as once, few or many, or as a class for expanded clones.

D: .; J: TRBJ2-1; length: 14; V: TRBV7-2; size: .; CDR3: CASSLDPASNEQFF; DNA: TGTGCCAGCAGCTTAGACCCAGCTAGCAATGAGCAGTTCTTC
D: TRBD1; J: TRBJ2-3; length: 15; V: TRBV7-6; size: few; CDR3: CASSLVGQGRNTQYF; DNA: TGTGCCAGCAGCTTAGTGGGACAGGGCAGGAATACGCAGTATTTT
D: .; J: TRBJ1-1; length: 15; V: TRBV2; size: .; CDR3: CASSVEFTVNTEAFF; DNA: TGTGCCAGCAGTGTTGAATTTACAGTCAACACTGAAGCTTTCTTT
D: TRBD1; J: TRBJ1-1; length: 15; V: TRBV7-9; size: few; CDR3: CASSLSLTGNFEAFF; DNA: TGTGCCAGCAGCTTAAGCCTGACAGGGAACTTTGAAGCTTTCTTT
D: .; J: TRBJ2-5; length: 13; V: TRBV5-1; size: .; CDR3: CASSPGGRETQYF; DNA: TGCGCCAGCAGCCCAGGAGGTCGGGAGACCCAGTACTTC
D: .; J: TRBJ1-1; length: 13; V: TRBV19; size: few; CDR3: CASSRTAGTEAFF; DNA: TGTGCCAGTAGTCGGACAGCCGGAACTGAAGCTTTCTTT
D: TRBD1; J: TRBJ2-2; length: 16; V: TRBV2; size: .; CDR3: CASSNRQGAVAGELFF; DNA: TGTGCCAGCAGTAACAGACAGGGGGCGGTTGCCGGGGAGCTGTTTTTT
D: .; J: TRBJ2-7; length: 13; V: TRBV4-3; size: few; CDR3: CASSQDRSYEQYF; DNA: TGCGCCAGCAGCCAAGACCGGTCCTACGAGCAGTACTTC
D: .; J: TRBJ1-1; length: 12; V: TRBV5-1; size: .; CDR3: CASSVQNTEAFF; DNA: TGCGCCAGCAGCGTCCAAAACACTGAAGCTTTCTTT
D: TRBD1; J: TRBJ1-4; length: 16; V: TRBV19; size: .; CDR3: CASSPGQGALGEKLFF; DNA: TGTGCCAGTAGCCCGGGACAGGGGGCATTGGGTGAAAAACTGTTTTTT
D: TRBD1; J: TRBJ1-2; length: 13; V: TRBV29-1; size: .; CDR3: CSVEDQGAGGYTF; DNA: TGCAGCGTTGAAGACCAGGGGGCAGGTGGCTACACCTTC
D: .; J: TRBJ1-2; length: 18; V: TRBV18; size: .; CDR3: CASSHKQGSGGINYGYTF; DNA: TGTGCCAGCTCACACAAACAGGGTTCGGGAGGAATTAACTATGGCTACACCTTC
D: TRBD1; J: TRBJ1-1; length: 13; V: TRBV19; size: few; CDR3: CASSARGRAEAFF; DNA: TGTGCCAGTAGTGCTAGGGGGCGGGCTGAAGCTTTCTTT
D: .; J: TRBJ1-5; length: 13; V: TRBV2; size: .; CDR3: CASSGTGNQPQHF; DNA: TGTGCCAGCAGTGGGACAGGCAATCAGCCCCAGCATTTT
D: .; J: TRBJ2-3; length: 14; V: TRBV7-2; size: .; CDR3: CASSLDLSTDTQYF; DNA: TGTGCCAGCAGCTTAGATCTGAGCACAGATACGCAGTATTTT
D: .; J: TRBJ1-1; length: 13; V: TRBV6-5; size: few; CDR3: CASSRDLDTEAFF; DNA: TGTGCCAGCTCCAGGGATTTGGACACTGAAGCTTTCTTT
D: TRBD1; J: TRBJ1-2; length: 16; V: TRBV5-4; size: few; CDR3: CASRATGGRSNYGYTF; DNA: TGTGCCAGCAGAGCGACAGGGGGGAGATCTAACTATGGCTACACCTTC
D: .; J: TRBJ1-2; length: 12; V: TRBV19; size: .; CDR3: CASSIAGYGYTF; DNA: TGTGCCAGTAGTATAGCCGGCTATGGCTACACCTTC
D: .; J: TRBJ1-5; length: 13; V: TRBV4-1; size: once; CDR3: CASSQDLEEPQNF; DNA: TGCGCCAGCAGCCAAGATCTGGAGGAACCCCAGAATTTT
D: .; J: TRBJ2-7; length: 13; V: TRBV7-9; size: .; CDR3: CASSDRYTYEQYF; DNA: TGTGCCAGCAGCGACAGATACACCTACGAGCAGTACTTC
D: TRBD2; J: TRBJ2-1; length: 17; V: TRBV19; size: .; CDR3: CASSIGAGGPRLDEQFF; DNA: TGTGCCAGTAGTATAGGGGCGGGGGGGCCCCGGTTGGATGAGCAGTTCTTC
D: TRBD2; J: TRBJ2-2; length: 17; V: TRBV14; size: once; CDR3: CASSTRAGGLNTGELFF; DNA: TGTGCCAGCAGTACGCGCGCGGGGGGCCTGAACACCGGGGAGCTGTTTTTT
D: .; J: TRBJ2-5; length: 13; V: TRBV4-2; size: .; CDR3: CASSQGPAETQYF; DNA: TGTGCCAGCAGCCAAGGGCCCGCAGAGACCCAGTACTTC
D: .; J: TRBJ2-7; length: 15; V: TRBV13; size: few; CDR3: CASSSRTATTYEQYF; DNA: TGTGCCAGCAGCTCGCGGACAGCCACTACCTACGAGCAGTACTTC
D: .; J: TRBJ1-1; length: 15; V: TRBV5-6; size: .; CDR3: CASSLDLLRGAEAFF; DNA: TGTGCCAGCAGCCTGGACCTGTTAAGGGGCGCTGAAGCCTTCTTT
D: .; J: TRBJ1-1; length: 13; V: TRBV7-9; size: few; CDR3: CASSYDSNTEAFF; DNA: TGTGCCAGCAGCTACGACAGTAACACTGAAGCTTTCTTT
D: .; J: TRBJ2-7; length: 15; V: TRBV7-9; size: .; CDR3: CASSFGQRSPYEQYF; DNA: TGTGCCAGCAGCTTTGGACAGCGGTCGCCCTACGAGCAGTACTTC
D: TRBD2; J: TRBJ2-7; length: 14; V: TRBV19; size: .; CDR3: CASSLTSGSYEQYF; DNA: TGTGCCAGTAGTCTGACTAGCGGATCCTACGAGCAGTACTTC
D: .; J: TRBJ1-5; length: 17; V: TRBV5-6; size: .; CDR3: CASSLGQGFYSNQPQHF; DNA: TGTGCCAGCAGCTTGGGCCAGGGCTTTTATAGCAATCAGCCCCAGCATTTT
D: TRBD1; J: TRBJ1-4; length: 16; V: TRBV5-5; size: .; CDR3: CASSLGLQGASEKLFF; DNA: TGTGCCAGCAGCTTGGGGCTACAGGGGGCAAGTGAAAAACTGTTTTTT
D: .; J: TRBJ1-3; length: 14; V: TRBV7-2; size: .; CDR3: CASSLGGAGNTIYF; DNA: TGTGCCAGCAGCTTAGGGGGGGCTGGAAACACCATATATTTT
D: .; J: TRBJ1-2; length: 12; V: TRBV7-8; size: .; CDR3: CASSLRPGGYTF; DNA: TGTGCCAGCAGTCTCCGCCCGGGTGGCTACACCTTC
D: .; J: TRBJ2-5; length: 13; V: TRBV5-1; size: few; CDR3: CASSVRDQETQYF; DNA: TGCGCCAGCAGCGTCAGGGACCAAGAGACCCAGTACTTC
D: TRBD1; J: TRBJ2-2; length: 22; V: TRBV7-8; size: few; CDR3: CASSHNVGQGADKNPNTGELFF; DNA: TGTGCCAGCAGCCACAATGTTGGGCAGGGGGCCGACAAAAATCCGAACACCGGGGAGCTGTTTTTT
D: .; J: TRBJ1-6; length: 16; V: TRBV5-4; size: few; CDR3: CASSLMGGGRDSPLHF; DNA: TGTGCCAGCAGCTTGATGGGAGGTGGAAGGGATTCACCCCTCCACTTT
D: TRBD1; J: TRBJ1-1; length: 15; V: TRBV13; size: .; CDR3: CASSPRTGRGTEAFF; DNA: TGTGCCAGCAGCCCCCGGACAGGGCGAGGGACTGAAGCTTTCTTT
D: TRBD1; J: TRBJ1-2; length: 15; V: TRBV10-3; size: few; CDR3: CAISGRDRDGTGYTF; DNA: TGTGCCATCAGTGGCAGGGACAGGGATGGGACTGGCTACACCTTC
D: .; J: TRBJ2-5; length: 14; V: TRBV15; size: .; CDR3: CATSRDTSRETQYF; DNA: TGTGCCACCAGCAGAGATACGAGTCGGGAGACCCAGTACTTC
D: TRBD2; J: TRBJ2-7; length: 16; V: TRBV19; size: once; CDR3: CASSDRGGSNTYEQYF; DNA: TGTGCCAGTAGCGACCGGGGGGGGTCCAACACCTACGAGCAGTACTTC
D: TRBD1; J: TRBJ1-5; length: 16; V: TRBV7-9; size: .; CDR3: CASSKSRGRTDQPQHF; DNA: TGTGCCAGCAGCAAAAGCAGGGGGCGTACGGATCAGCCCCAGCATTTT
D: TRBD2; J: TRBJ2-3; length: 15; V: TRBV10-3; size: .; CDR3: CAIRGTSKGTDTQYF; DNA: TGTGCCATCAGGGGGACTAGCAAAGGCACAGATACGCAGTATTTT
D: .; J: TRBJ2-4; length: 14; V: TRBV5-1; size: .; CDR3: CASSDVPGKNIQYF; DNA: TGCGCCAGCAGCGACGTCCCAGGGAAAAACATTCAGTACTTC
D: .; J: TRBJ2-1; length: 14; V: TRBV4-1; size: .; CDR3: CASSHGLQRNEQFF; DNA: TGCGCCAGCAGCCACGGACTCCAGCGAAATGAGCAGTTCTTC
D: TRBD2; J: TRBJ2-3; length: 14; V: TRBV30; size: .; CDR3: CAWGTSGGIYTQYF; DNA: TGTGCCTGGGGGACTAGCGGGGGTATATATACGCAGTATTTT
D: .; J: TRBJ2-7; length: 16; V: TRBV4-1; size: .; CDR3: CASSQVPRGDIYEQYF; DNA: TGCGCCAGCAGCCAAGTCCCTCGCGGGGATATCTACGAGCAGTACTTC
D: .; J: TRBJ2-2; length: 16; V: TRBV5-1; size: .; CDR3: CASREGALTGTGELFF; DNA: TGCGCCAGCAGGGAGGGGGCGCTTACGGGCACCGGGGAGCTGTTTTTT
D: .; J: TRBJ1-2; length: 16; V: TRBV4-2; size: .; CDR3: CASSQGSGDTNYGYTF; DNA: TGTGCCAGCAGCCAAGGGTCTGGGGACACTAACTATGGCTACACCTTC
D: .; J: TRBJ1-3; length: 14; V: TRBV9; size: .; CDR3: CASSVPNAGNTIYF; DNA: TGTGCCAGCAGCGTTCCTAACGCTGGAAACACCATATATTTT
D: .; J: TRBJ1-2; length: 12; V: TRBV19; size: .; CDR3: CASRGSSYGYTF; DNA: TGTGCCAGTAGAGGGAGTAGCTATGGCTACACCTTC
D: .; J: TRBJ1-1; length: 14; V: TRBV18; size: .; CDR3: CASSPGRGNTEAFF; DNA: TGTGCCAGCTCACCAGGTAGGGGGAACACTGAAGCTTTCTTT
D: .; J: TRBJ2-3; length: 13; V: TRBV7-2; size: .; CDR3: CASSLRSPDTQYF; DNA: TGTGCCAGCAGCTTACGGTCCCCAGATACGCAGTATTTT
D: .; J: TRBJ1-4; length: 15; V: TRBV19; size: .; CDR3: CASSTQGFTNEKLFF; DNA: TGTGCCAGTAGTACACAGGGTTTTACTAATGAAAAACTGTTTTTT